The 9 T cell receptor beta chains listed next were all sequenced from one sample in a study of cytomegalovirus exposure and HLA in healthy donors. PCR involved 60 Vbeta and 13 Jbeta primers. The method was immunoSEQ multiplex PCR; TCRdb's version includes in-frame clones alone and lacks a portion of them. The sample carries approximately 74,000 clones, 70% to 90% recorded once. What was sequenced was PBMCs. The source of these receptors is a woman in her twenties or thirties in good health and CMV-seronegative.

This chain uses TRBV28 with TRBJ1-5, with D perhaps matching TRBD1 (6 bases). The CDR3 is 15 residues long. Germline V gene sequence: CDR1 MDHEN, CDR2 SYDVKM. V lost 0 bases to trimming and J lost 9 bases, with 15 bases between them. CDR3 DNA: TGTGCCAGCAGTTTATGGGGGCCCAGGGGTCGGCCCCAGCATTTT. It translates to CASSLWGPRGRPQHF.

DNA for the CDR3: TGTGCCAGCAGCGCCGAAGGGACAGGGATCTACGAGCAGTACTTC. Its protein product is CASSAEGTGIYEQYF. This chain uses TRBV7-2 with TRBJ2-5, with 9 bases lining up with TRBD1. TRBJ2-7 explains the end of the DNA better; the J call may be wrong. CDR3 length: 15 residues. CDR1 is SGHTA and CDR2 is FQGNSA in the germline V gene.

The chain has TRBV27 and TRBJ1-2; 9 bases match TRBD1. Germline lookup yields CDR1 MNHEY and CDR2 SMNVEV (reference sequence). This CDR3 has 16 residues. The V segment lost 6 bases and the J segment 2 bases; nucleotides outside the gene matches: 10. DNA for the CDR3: TGTGCCAGCAGCGGGGCCGCGGGACAGGGCAACTATGGCTACACCTTC. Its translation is CASSGAAGQGNYGYTF.

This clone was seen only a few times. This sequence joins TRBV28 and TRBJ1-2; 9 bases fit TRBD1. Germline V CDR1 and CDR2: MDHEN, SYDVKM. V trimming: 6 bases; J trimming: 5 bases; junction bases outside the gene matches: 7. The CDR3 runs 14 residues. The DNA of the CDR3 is TGTGCCAGCAGGACACAGGGGGCAAAATATGGCTACACCTTC. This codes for CASRTQGAKYGYTF.

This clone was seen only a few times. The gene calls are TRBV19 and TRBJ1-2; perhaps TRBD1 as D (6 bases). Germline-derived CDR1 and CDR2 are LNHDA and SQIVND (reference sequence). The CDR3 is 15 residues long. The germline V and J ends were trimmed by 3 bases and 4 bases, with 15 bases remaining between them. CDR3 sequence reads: CASSISSTGLYGYTF. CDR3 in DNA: TGTGCCAGTAGTATCTCGTCGACAGGACTCTATGGCTACACCTTC.

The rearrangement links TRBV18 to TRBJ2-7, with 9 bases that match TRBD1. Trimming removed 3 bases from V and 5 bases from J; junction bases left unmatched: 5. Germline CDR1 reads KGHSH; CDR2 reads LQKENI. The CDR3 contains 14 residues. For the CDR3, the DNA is TGTGCCAGCTCACCCGGGACAGGGCTCAACGAGCAGTACTTC. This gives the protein CASSPGTGLNEQYF.

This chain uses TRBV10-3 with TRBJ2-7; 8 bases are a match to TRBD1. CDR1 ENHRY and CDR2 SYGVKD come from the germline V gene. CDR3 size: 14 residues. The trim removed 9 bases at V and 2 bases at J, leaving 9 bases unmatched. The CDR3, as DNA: TGTGCCATTGGGGGGACAGGACCTACCTACGAGCAGTACTTC. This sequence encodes CAIGGTGPTYEQYF.

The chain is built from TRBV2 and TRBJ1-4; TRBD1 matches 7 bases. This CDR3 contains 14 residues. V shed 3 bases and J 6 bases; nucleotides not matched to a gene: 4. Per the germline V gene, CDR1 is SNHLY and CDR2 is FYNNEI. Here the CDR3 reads CASSETGSDEKLFF. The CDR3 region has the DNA TGTGCCAGCAGTGAGACAGGGAGTGATGAAAAACTGTTTTTT.

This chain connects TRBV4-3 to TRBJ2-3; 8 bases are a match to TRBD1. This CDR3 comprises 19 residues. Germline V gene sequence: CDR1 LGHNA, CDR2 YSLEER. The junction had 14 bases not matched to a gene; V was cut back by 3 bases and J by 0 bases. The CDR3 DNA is TGCGCCAGCAGCCACCCAGGGGGCAGAAAGGTATGGAGCACAGATACGCAGTATTTT. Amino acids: CASSHPGGRKVWSTDTQYF.